These T cell receptor beta chains were read from a single sample in a study of cytomegalovirus exposure and HLA in healthy donors. Measured with immunoSEQ multiplex PCR; TCRdb has only the in-frame clones, and not every one. The sample shows under 200,000 clones, approximately 79% of them seen only once. The specimen sequenced was PBMCs. These receptor sequences come from a woman in her 30s in good health and CMV-seropositive. The CDR3 runs from the conserved cysteine through the conserved F or W. The order of the fields is clone size, CDR3 length, D gene, J gene, V gene, CDR3 DNA, CDR3 protein. D genes are given only for firm matches. Clone sizes are given selectively: once, few, many, or a class where the clone is expanded.

NA 15 NA TRBJ2-7 TRBV11-2 TGTGCCAGCAGCTTACGGACGGGAAAGCTTGGCGAGCAGTACTTC CASSLRTGKLGEQYF
NA 14 NA TRBJ1-4 TRBV18 TGTGCCAGCTCACCAGAGCGGACCAGCGAAAAACTGTTTTTT CASSPERTSEKLFF
NA 14 NA TRBJ1-3 TRBV6-5 TGTGCCAGCACGAAGGCGGCATCTGGAAACACCATATATTTT CASTKAASGNTIYF
NA 14 NA TRBJ1-4 TRBV2 TGTGCCAGCAGTGACAGGGCAACTAATGAAAAACTGTTTTTT CASSDRATNEKLFF
NA 16 TRBD2 TRBJ2-3 TRBV2 TGTGCCGGAGCCGTGGGACTAGCGGGGGGCACAGATACGCAGTATTTT CAGAVGLAGGTDTQYF
NA 14 TRBD2 TRBJ2-3 TRBV29-1 TGCAGCGTTGTGAAGCGGGGGGGACTCGATACGCAGTATTTT CSVVKRGGLDTQYF
NA 15 TRBD1 TRBJ1-6 TRBV10-1 TGCGCCACTGTGTCCCGGGACAGGGGGAGTTCACCCCTCCACTTT CATVSRDRGSSPLHF
NA 15 NA TRBJ2-7 TRBV5-4 TGTGCCAGCAGCTTGGCTGGCGGGGCCTCCTACGAGCAGTACTTC CASSLAGGASYEQYF
once 13 NA TRBJ1-6 TRBV2 TGTGCCAGCAGGGTCCCGGTTGATTCACCCCTCCACTTT CASRVPVDSPLHF
NA 13 TRBD1 TRBJ1-2 TRBV4-3 TGCGCCAGCAGCCAAGATCGGGACAGGGACTACACCTTC CASSQDRDRDYTF
NA 19 NA TRBJ2-1 TRBV2 TGTGCCACCAGGGGTACCCAGGGTCGTAATGTTGGATCCTACAATGAGCAGTTCTTC CATRGTQGRNVGSYNEQFF
NA 10 NA TRBJ2-5 TRBV19 TGTGCCACCCGAGATGAGACCCAGTACTTC CATRDETQYF
NA 14 NA TRBJ1-5 TRBV5-4 TGTGCCAGCAGCGTCGCAGGCTCCAATCAGCCCCAGCATTTT CASSVAGSNQPQHF
few 14 TRBD2 TRBJ2-7 TRBV4-3 TGCGCCAGCAGCCAAGATTGGCGGGGGTCCGAGCAGTACTTC CASSQDWRGSEQYF
NA 15 TRBD1 TRBJ2-7 TRBV5-4 TGTGCCAGCAGAAAAGACAGGGGGCTGTCCTACGAGCAGTACTTC CASRKDRGLSYEQYF
NA 19 NA TRBJ2-7 TRBV5-5 TGTGCCAGCACCTCGGAGCACAGGGTGCGTGCGGGTGTCTCCTACGAGCAGTACTTC CASTSEHRVRAGVSYEQYF
NA 14 NA TRBJ2-1 TRBV7-2 TGTGCCAGCAGCCCCGGAGACAGATTCAATGAGCAGTTCTTC CASSPGDRFNEQFF
NA 14 NA TRBJ1-1 TRBV7-9 TGTGCCAGCAGCGAGTCAACAGGGAGCACTGAAGCTTTCTTT CASSESTGSTEAFF
NA 18 TRBD2 TRBJ2-2 TRBV4-3 TGCGCCAGCAGCCAGACGGGACTAGCGGGGTCGAACACCGGGGAGCTGTTTTTT CASSQTGLAGSNTGELFF
NA 13 NA TRBJ1-1 TRBV7-8 TGTGCCAGCACCCCACGCGCGGCCAGTGAAGCTTTCTTT CASTPRAASEAFF
NA 14 NA TRBJ1-1 TRBV9 TGTGCCAGCAGCCCCAGACAGATTGGCACTGAAGCTTTCTTT CASSPRQIGTEAFF
once 16 TRBD1 TRBJ2-3 TRBV2 TGTGCCAGCAGTGAAGGGGAGACAGGGGGCCCAGATACGCAGTATTTT CASSEGETGGPDTQYF
NA 15 NA TRBJ1-1 TRBV18 TGTGCCAGCTCACCACCCAGGGGCTTGGACACTGAAGCTTTCTTT CASSPPRGLDTEAFF
NA 19 NA TRBJ1-3 TRBV11-2 TGTGCCAGCAGCTTAGCATGGTTAACAGGCCCAATGGGGAGAAACACCATATATTTT CASSLAWLTGPMGRNTIYF
NA 15 NA TRBJ1-1 TRBV2 TGTGCCAGCAGTGAAGAGACAGGCGGTCTTTCTAAAGCTTTCTTT CASSEETGGLSKAFF
NA 13 NA TRBJ1-6 TRBV12-5 TGTGCTAGTGGTTTGGCCCCAAGCGAGTCCCTCCACTTT CASGLAPSESLHF
NA 14 TRBD2 TRBJ2-2 TRBV6-5 TGTGCCGGGAGGGCTAGCGGGAACGTTGGGGAGCTGTTTTTT CAGRASGNVGELFF
NA 18 TRBD2 TRBJ2-1 TRBV9 TGTGCCAGCAGCGTAGACGATCCGTTGGCGGGGGGGGCCAATGAGCAGTTCTTC CASSVDDPLAGGANEQFF
NA 13 NA TRBJ1-5 TRBV30 TGTGCCTGGAACCGGGACTTCAATCAGCCCCAGCATTTT CAWNRDFNQPQHF
NA 18 TRBD1 TRBJ2-6 TRBV7-8 TGTGCCAGCAGCTTGTGGGGACAGCTATTCTCTGGGGCCAACGTCCTGACTTTC CASSLWGQLFSGANVLTF
NA 15 TRBD1 TRBJ2-2 TRBV5-1 TGCGCCAGCAGAAGTGGGACAGGGGTAACCGGGGAGCTGTTTTTT CASRSGTGVTGELFF
NA 15 NA TRBJ1-1 TRBV19 TGTGCCAGCGTGTTTCAGGGTCTGGGGAATACTGAAGCTTTCTTT CASVFQGLGNTEAFF
few 14 NA TRBJ2-7 TRBV9 TGTGCCAGCAGCGTAGGGGGCCAGGGCGGAGAGCAGTACTTC CASSVGGQGGEQYF
NA 16 TRBD2 TRBJ2-3 TRBV5-8 TGTGCCAGCAGCTTGAGGACTAGCAGTCTCACAGATACGCAGTATTTT CASSLRTSSLTDTQYF
NA 15 TRBD1 TRBJ1-4 TRBV4-3 TGCGCCAGCAGCCCCGGGACAGGGGCCCATGAAAAACTGTTTTTT CASSPGTGAHEKLFF
NA 15 TRBD1 TRBJ2-5 TRBV5-8 TGTGCCAGCAGCTTGAGACAGGGGGCGCGGGAGACCCAGTACTTC CASSLRQGARETQYF
few 15 TRBD1 TRBJ2-1 TRBV9 TGTGCCAGCAGCGATGGGACAGGCCTCTACAATGAGCAGTTCTTC CASSDGTGLYNEQFF
NA 14 TRBD2 TRBJ2-1 TRBV6-5 TGTGCCAGCAGCTATAGCGGGGGGACCACCGGGCAGTTCTTC CASSYSGGTTGQFF
NA 16 TRBD2 TRBJ2-7 TRBV5-1 TGCGCCAGCAGCGCCGGACTAGCGGGAACTCAATACGAGCAGTACTTC CASSAGLAGTQYEQYF
NA 18 TRBD1 TRBJ1-5 TRBV5-6 TGTGCCAGCAGCTCAACCGGGACAGAGTTGTATAGCAATCAGCCCCAGCATTTT CASSSTGTELYSNQPQHF
many 16 NA TRBJ2-3 TRBV11-3 TGTGCCAGCACCCCTGGAGCGCTGGCTAGCACAGATACGCAGTATTTT CASTPGALASTDTQYF
NA 14 TRBD2 TRBJ2-3 TRBV29-1 TGCAGCGTTGAGGCGACTAGCGGTACAGATACGCAGTATTTT CSVEATSGTDTQYF
NA 13 NA TRBJ1-2 TRBV19 TGTGCCAGTAGTCCCACAGGCATATATGGCTACACCTTC CASSPTGIYGYTF
NA 15 TRBD2 TRBJ2-3 TRBV5-1 TGCGCCAGCAGCTTGGTTGGGACTAACACAGATACGCAGTATTTT CASSLVGTNTDTQYF
NA 14 TRBD2 TRBJ2-1 TRBV15 TGTGCCACCAGCATACTAGCGGACTACAATGAGCAGTTCTTC CATSILADYNEQFF
NA 14 NA TRBJ1-5 TRBV6-1 TGTGCCAGCAGTGAAACATTAGGGGAACAGCCCCAGCATTTT CASSETLGEQPQHF
NA 17 TRBD1 TRBJ2-2 TRBV6-1 TGTGCCAGCAGGGAAGGGGGACAGGGGGCGATTACCGGGGAGCTGTTTTTT CASREGGQGAITGELFF
NA 14 NA TRBJ2-5 TRBV19 TGTGCCAGTAGTATCCCAGGGATCCAAGAGACCCAGTACTTC CASSIPGIQETQYF
NA 14 NA TRBJ1-1 TRBV19 TGTGCCAGTAGTATTTCTGGGGGGTATACTGAAGCTTTCTTT CASSISGGYTEAFF
NA 13 NA TRBJ2-2 TRBV5-1 TGCGCCAGCAGTAGGCAGGGTACCGGGGAGCTGTTTTTT CASSRQGTGELFF
NA 14 NA TRBJ2-3 TRBV7-2 TGTGCCAGCCCCTTGGCTGTGAACACAGATACGCAGTATTTT CASPLAVNTDTQYF
NA 16 TRBD1 TRBJ1-1 TRBV14 TGTGCCAGCAGCCCGATCCAGGGGGCGGGGAACACTGAAGCTTTCTTT CASSPIQGAGNTEAFF